The entry below describes one T cell receptor (beta chain). Antigen unknown. Produced via immunoSEQ multiplex PCR; TCRdb's table is partial and in-frame only. Here the sample spans more than 15,000 clones, approximately 91% being singletons. The germline V gene has CDR1 MNHEY and CDR2 SVGAGI. Trimming stripped 5 bases from V and 5 bases from J, with 15 bases between. The CDR3 spans 14 residues. This entry is derived from a study of T cells in localized non-small cell lung cancer. Findings and caveats of the study: Measurement of T cell clonality placed uninvolved adjacent lung highest, above the level in tumor.

The source of this sequence is a man between 40 and 75 years old with stage I lung adenocarcinoma. The chain couples TRBV6-5 to TRBJ1-1; D remains unclear. The sample was peripheral blood, taken before any cancer treatment. CDR3 residues: CASSHQRMGTEAFF. For the CDR3, the DNA is TGTGCCAGCAGTCACCAAAGGATGGGTACTGAAGCTTTCTTT.